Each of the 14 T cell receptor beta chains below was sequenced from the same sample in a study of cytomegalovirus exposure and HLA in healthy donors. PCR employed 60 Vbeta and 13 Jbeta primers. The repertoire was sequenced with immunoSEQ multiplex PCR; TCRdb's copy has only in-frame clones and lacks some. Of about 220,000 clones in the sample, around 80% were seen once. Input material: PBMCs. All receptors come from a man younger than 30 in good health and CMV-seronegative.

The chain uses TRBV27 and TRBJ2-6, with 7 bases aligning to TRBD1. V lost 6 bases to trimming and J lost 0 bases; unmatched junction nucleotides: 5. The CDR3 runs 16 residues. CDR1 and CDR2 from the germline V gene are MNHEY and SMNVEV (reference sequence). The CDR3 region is CASRRGTVSGANVLTF. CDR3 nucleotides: TGTGCCAGCAGAAGAGGGACAGTCTCTGGGGCCAACGTCCTGACTTTC.

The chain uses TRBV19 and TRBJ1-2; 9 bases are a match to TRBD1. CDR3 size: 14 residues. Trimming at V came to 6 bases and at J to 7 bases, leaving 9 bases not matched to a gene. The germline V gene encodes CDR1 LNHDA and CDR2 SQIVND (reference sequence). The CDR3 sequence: CASRIRTGATGYTF. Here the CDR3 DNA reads TGTGCCAGTAGAATACGGACAGGGGCCACTGGCTACACCTTC.

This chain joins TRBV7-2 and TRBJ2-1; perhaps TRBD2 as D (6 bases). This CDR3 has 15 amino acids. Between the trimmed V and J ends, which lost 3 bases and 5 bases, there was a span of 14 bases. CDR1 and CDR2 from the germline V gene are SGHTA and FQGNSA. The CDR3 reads CASSLGLNRDNEQFF. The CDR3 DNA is TGTGCCAGCAGCTTGGGACTTAACCGGGACAATGAGCAGTTCTTC.

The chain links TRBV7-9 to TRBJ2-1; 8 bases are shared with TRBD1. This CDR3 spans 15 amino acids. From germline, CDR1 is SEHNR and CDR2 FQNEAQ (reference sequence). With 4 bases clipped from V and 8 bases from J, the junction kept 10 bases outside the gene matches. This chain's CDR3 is CASSSREQGGDEQFF. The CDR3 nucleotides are TGTGCCAGCAGCTCTCGCGAACAGGGGGGCGATGAGCAGTTCTTC.

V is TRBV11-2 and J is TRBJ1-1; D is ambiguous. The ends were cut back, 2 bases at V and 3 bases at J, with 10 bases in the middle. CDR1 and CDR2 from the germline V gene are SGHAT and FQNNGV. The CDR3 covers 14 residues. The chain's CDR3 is CASSLTIEDTEAFF. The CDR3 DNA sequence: TGTGCCAGCAGCTTAACGATCGAGGACACTGAAGCTTTCTTT.

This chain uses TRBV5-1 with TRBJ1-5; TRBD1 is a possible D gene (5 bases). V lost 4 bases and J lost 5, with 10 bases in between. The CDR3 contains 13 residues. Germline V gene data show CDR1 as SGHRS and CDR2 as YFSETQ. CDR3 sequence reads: CASSPQGDQPQHF. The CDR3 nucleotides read TGCGCCAGCAGCCCGCAGGGCGATCAGCCCCAGCATTTT.

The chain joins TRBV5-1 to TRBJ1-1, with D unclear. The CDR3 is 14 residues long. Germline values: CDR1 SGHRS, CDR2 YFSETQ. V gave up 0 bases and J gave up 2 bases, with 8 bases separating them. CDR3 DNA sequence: TGCGCCAGCAGCTTGGGAATACATAACACTGAAGCTTTCTTT. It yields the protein CASSLGIHNTEAFF.

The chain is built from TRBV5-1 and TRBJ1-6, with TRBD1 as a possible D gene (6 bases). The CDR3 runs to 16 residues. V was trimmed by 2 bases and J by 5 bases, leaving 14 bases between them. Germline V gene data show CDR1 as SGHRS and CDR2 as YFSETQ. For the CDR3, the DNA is TGCGCCAGCAGCTTTTTCTCGGCAGGGGATAATTCACCCCTCCACTTT. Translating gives CASSFFSAGDNSPLHF.

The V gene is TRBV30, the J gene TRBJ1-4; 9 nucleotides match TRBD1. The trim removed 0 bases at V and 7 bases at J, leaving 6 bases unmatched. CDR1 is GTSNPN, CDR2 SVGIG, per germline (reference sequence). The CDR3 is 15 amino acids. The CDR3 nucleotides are TGTGCCTGGAGTGTCGGGACAGGGCGGGCTGAAAAACTGTTTTTT. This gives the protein CAWSVGTGRAEKLFF.

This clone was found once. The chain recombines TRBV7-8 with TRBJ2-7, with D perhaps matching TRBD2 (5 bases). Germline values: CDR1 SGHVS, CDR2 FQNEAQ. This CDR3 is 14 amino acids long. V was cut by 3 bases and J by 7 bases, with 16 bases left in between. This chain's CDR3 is CASSLAPVSGEQYF. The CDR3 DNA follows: TGTGCCAGCAGCTTGGCCCCCGTGTCGGGGGAGCAGTACTTC.

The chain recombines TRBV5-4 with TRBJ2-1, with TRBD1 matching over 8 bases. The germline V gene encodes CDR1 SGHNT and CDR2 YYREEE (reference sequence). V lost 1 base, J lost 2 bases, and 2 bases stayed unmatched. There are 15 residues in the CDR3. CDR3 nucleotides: TGTGCCAGCAGCTTGCGGACAGGGACCTACAATGAGCAGTTCTTC. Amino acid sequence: CASSLRTGTYNEQFF.

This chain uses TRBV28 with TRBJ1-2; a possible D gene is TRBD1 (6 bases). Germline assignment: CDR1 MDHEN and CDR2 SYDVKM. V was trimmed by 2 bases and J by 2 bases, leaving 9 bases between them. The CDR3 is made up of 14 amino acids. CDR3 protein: CASSLAGANYGYTF. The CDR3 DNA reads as TGTGCCAGCAGTTTAGCAGGGGCCAACTATGGCTACACCTTC.

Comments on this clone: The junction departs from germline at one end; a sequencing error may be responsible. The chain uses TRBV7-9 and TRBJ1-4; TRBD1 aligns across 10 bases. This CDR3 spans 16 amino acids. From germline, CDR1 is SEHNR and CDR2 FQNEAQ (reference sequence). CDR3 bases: TGTTCCAGCAGCTTAGGCACCGGGACAGGGGCTGAAAAACTGTTTTTT. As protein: CSSSLGTGTGAEKLFF.

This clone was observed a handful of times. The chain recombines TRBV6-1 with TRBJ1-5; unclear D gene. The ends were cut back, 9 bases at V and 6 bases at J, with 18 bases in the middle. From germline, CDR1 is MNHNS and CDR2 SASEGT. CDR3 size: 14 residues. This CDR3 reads CASWGGSVGQPQHF. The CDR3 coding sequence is TGTGCCAGTTGGGGAGGGTCGGTAGGTCAGCCCCAGCATTTT.